These 14 T cell receptor beta chains were sequenced from one sample in a study of cytomegalovirus exposure and HLA in healthy donors. Primers included in the PCR were 60 Vbeta and 13 Jbeta primers. TCRdb's copy holds only in-frame clones and misses some; the assay was immunoSEQ multiplex PCR. The sample has 180,000 or so clones, 80% to 90% seen once. The sequenced material came from PBMCs. Receptors were obtained from a man between 18 and 35 years old in good health and CMV-seropositive.

The chain has TRBV2 and TRBJ1-6; D is perhaps TRBD1 (5 bases). CDR3 length: 15 residues. The V end was cut by 6 bases, the J end by 6 bases, with 15 bases between. Germline V lookup: CDR1 SNHLY, CDR2 FYNNEI. The CDR3 loop is CASSGDSSLNSPLHF. CDR3 DNA sequence: TGTGCCAGCAGCGGAGACAGCAGCCTTAATTCACCCCTCCACTTT.

For this clone: At the DNA level, this CDR3 is encoded by other sequences in the same sample as well. The rearrangement uses TRBV9 and TRBJ1-4, with 8 bases that match TRBD1. V trimming: 4 bases; J trimming: 0 bases; junction bases outside the gene matches: 2. This CDR3 contains 15 residues. Germline-derived CDR1 and CDR2 are SGDLS and YYNGEE. In DNA form, the CDR3 reads TGTGCCAGCAGCCCACAGGGGGCAACTAATGAAAAACTGTTTTTT. This translates into CASSPQGATNEKLFF.

The CDR3 DNA reads TGTGCCAGCAGGACTTCTGCTAGCGAGACCCAGTACTTC. Translated, it gives CASRTSASETQYF. The rearrangement joins TRBV6-6 to TRBJ2-5; tentative D call: TRBD2 (5 bases). Germline V lookup: CDR1 MNHNY, CDR2 SVGAGI (reference sequence). Trimming removed 6 bases at V and 5 bases at J, with 13 bases between. This CDR3 is built from 13 residues.

The chain joins TRBV28 to TRBJ2-1; 9 bases are a match to TRBD2. The CDR3 spans 16 residues. Germline-derived CDR1 and CDR2 are MDHEN and SYDVKM. V lost 3 bases and J lost 9; bases outside the gene matches: 12. CDR3 amino acids: CASSFPSSGAPGEQFF. The CDR3 DNA reads as TGTGCCAGCAGTTTTCCGTCTAGCGGGGCCCCGGGTGAGCAGTTCTTC.

The chain employs TRBV6-5 and TRBJ1-6; perhaps TRBD1 as D (5 bases). From germline, CDR1 is MNHEY and CDR2 SVGAGI. CDR3 size: 14 residues. V lost 2 bases to trimming and J lost 10 bases, with 12 bases between them. Here the CDR3 DNA reads TGTGCCAGCAGTTACGGAGGGGTGGAGTCACCCCTCCACTTT. The encoded protein is CASSYGGVESPLHF.

This sequence joins TRBV14 and TRBJ2-7; 7 bases are a match to TRBD2. The germline gives CDR1 SGHDN, CDR2 FVKESK. Trimming cost V 5 bases and J 2 bases; bases outside gene matches: 9. This CDR3 contains 15 residues. CDR3 region: CASSSTQGGPYEQYF. The CDR3, as DNA: TGTGCCAGCAGCTCTACTCAGGGAGGGCCCTACGAGCAGTACTTC.

This clone was seen only a few times. The chain uses TRBV4-3 and TRBJ2-7; TRBD1 matches at 9 bases. The trim removed 1 base at V and 3 bases at J, leaving 4 bases unmatched. This CDR3 has 15 residues. Per germline, CDR1 LGHNA and CDR2 YSLEER. This CDR3 reads CASSQGQTGGYEQYF. CDR3 nucleotide sequence: TGCGCCAGCAGCCAAGGCCAGACAGGGGGCTACGAGCAGTACTTC.

This clone has just a few counts. The rearrangement uses TRBV7-8 and TRBJ1-1; D is undetermined. The CDR3 sequence is 14 residues long. Germline assignment: CDR1 SGHVS and CDR2 FQNEAQ. Between the trimmed V and J ends, which lost 1 base and 7 bases, there was a span of 13 bases. The CDR3 spells CASSLGRRNLEAFF. CDR3 DNA: TGTGCCAGCAGCTTAGGCAGGCGTAACCTTGAAGCTTTCTTT.

Only one count was recorded for this clone. CDR3 DNA: TGTGCCAGCAGCTTGGCCGCGGGGAGTAGCACAGATACGCAGTATTTT. It is translated as CASSLAAGSSTDTQYF. The rearrangement uses TRBV5-4 and TRBJ2-3; D possibly corresponds to TRBD2 (6 bases). CDR1 is SGHNT and CDR2 is YYREEE in the germline V gene (reference sequence). Trimming removed 0 bases at V and 0 bases at J, with 11 bases between. This CDR3 contains 16 residues.

This clone was counted only a few times. This sequence joins TRBV14 and TRBJ1-4; 8 nucleotides line up with TRBD1. V trimming: 1 base; J trimming: 5 bases; junction bases outside the gene matches: 3. Germline loops: CDR1 SGHDN, CDR2 FVKESK. CDR3 length equals 15 residues. The CDR3 loop is CASSQGTGINEKLFF. The DNA of the CDR3 is TGTGCCAGCAGCCAAGGGACAGGGATAAATGAAAAACTGTTTTTT. Full variable domain (outside the CDR3, taken from reference TRBV14 and TRBJ1-4): EAGVTQFPSHSVIEKGQTVTLRCDPISGHDNLYWYRRVMGKEIKFLLHFVKESKQDESGMPNNRFLAERTGGTYSTLKVQPAELEDSGVYFCASSQGTGINEKLFFGSGTQLSVL.

The DNA for the CDR3 is TGTGCCGTGCTTCCTAGCGGGGGGAACACCGGGGAGCTGTTTTTT. Translating gives CAVLPSGGNTGELFF. V usage is TRBV5-4 and J usage is TRBJ2-2; 10 bases fit TRBD2. The CDR3 totals 15 residues. V gave up 10 bases and J gave up 1 base; unmatched junction bases: 7. Per germline, CDR1 SGHNT and CDR2 YYREEE (reference sequence).

The chain uses TRBV5-4 and TRBJ2-1, with TRBD1 as a possible D gene (5 bases). V lost 4 bases and J lost 0, with 11 bases in between. CDR3 length equals 15 residues. The germline V gene encodes CDR1 SGHNT and CDR2 YYREEE (reference sequence). In nucleotides, the CDR3 is TGTGCCAGCAGCCCACAGGAGAGCTCCTACAATGAGCAGTTCTTC. As protein: CASSPQESSYNEQFF.

The V call is TRBV15, the J call TRBJ2-3; 7 bases agree with TRBD1. The CDR3 covers 13 residues. Per germline, CDR1 LNHNV and CDR2 YYDKDF (reference sequence). V shed 3 bases, J shed 9 bases, and the junction held 6 bases outside the gene matches. The CDR3 reads CATSSSRQGTQYF. For the CDR3, the DNA is TGTGCCACCAGCAGTTCTAGACAGGGAACGCAGTATTTT.

This chain joins TRBV7-3 and TRBJ1-1; D remains unclear. Germline V CDR1 and CDR2: SGHTA, FQGTGA. V lost 2 bases to trimming and J lost 2 bases, with 12 bases between them. The CDR3 runs 15 residues. CDR3 nucleotide sequence: TGTGCCAGCAGCTTATACGCCAGCGGAAACACTGAAGCTTTCTTT. Its translation: CASSLYASGNTEAFF.